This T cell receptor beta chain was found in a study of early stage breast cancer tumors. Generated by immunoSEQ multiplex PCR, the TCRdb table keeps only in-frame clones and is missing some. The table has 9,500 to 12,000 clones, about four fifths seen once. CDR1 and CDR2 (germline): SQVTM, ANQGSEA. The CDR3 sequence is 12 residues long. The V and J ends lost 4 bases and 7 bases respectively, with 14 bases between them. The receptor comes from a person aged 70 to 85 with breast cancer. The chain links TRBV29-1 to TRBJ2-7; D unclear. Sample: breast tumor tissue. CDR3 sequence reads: CSVGQLPWEQYF. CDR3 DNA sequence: TGCAGCGTTGGGCAACTACCTTGGGAGCAGTACTTC.